This T cell receptor beta chain was profiled in a study of cytomegalovirus exposure and HLA in healthy donors. Points from the study as a whole: High specificity and sensitivity for cytomegalovirus status were reported for the classifier. Later work associated roughly 17,000 TCR beta sequences with HLA alleles at 0.05 false discovery rate.

J gave up 3 bases and V 1 base, and 3 bases lay outside the gene matches. The CDR3 loop spans 14 amino acids. Germline values: CDR1 SGHRS, CDR2 YFSETQ. This clone was observed a handful of times. Its antigen is undetermined. A multiplex PCR was run with 60 Vbeta primers and 13 Jbeta primers. The method was immunoSEQ multiplex PCR; TCRdb's version includes in-frame clones alone and lacks a portion of them. The data show over 100,000 clones, with approximately 78% seen just once and roughly 3.1% held by the top ten. The chain combines TRBV5-1 with TRBJ2-5; 7 bases are a match to TRBD1. This clonotype originated in a woman aged 25-40 years in good health and CMV-seropositive. Sequencing used PBMCs. The CDR3 region is CASSLHGTEETQYF. CDR3 in DNA: TGCGCCAGCAGCTTGCACGGGACAGAAGAGACCCAGTACTTC.